What follows describes a single TCR beta chain. Its specificity is unknown. The data were taken from a study of tumor and adjacent non-tumor tissue in lung cancer. Regarding the study as a whole: In normal lung, the top 100 clones were significantly more dominant than in tumor. TCR diversity was significantly greater in tumor than normal lung tissue. Tumor TCR diversity, when higher, was linked to shorter survival.

RNA was extracted from bulk tissue without any cell sorting. The library came from three nested PCR rounds adapted from ARM-PCR protocols. One entry per CDR3 protein results from TCRdb running MiXCR on the multiplex PCR reads. The table records roughly 140,000 distinct CDR3 sequences, about 71% of them present only once. The germline CDR1 and CDR2 sequences are DFQATT and SNEGSKA (reference sequence). This CDR3 has 12 residues. The V gene lost 0 bases and the J gene lost 10 bases, with 13 bases spanning the gap. This receptor was obtained from a man aged 60 to 69 with small cell lung cancer. Sequenced sample: lung tumor tissue. The chain is built from TRBV20-1 and TRBJ2-7; D gene unclear. The CDR3 DNA is TGCAGTGCTAGAGATTATGGGCCAAGCCAGTACTTC. It translates to CSARDYGPSQYF.